Following are 31 T cell receptor beta chains from one sample sequenced in a study of T cell clones after liver transplantation. Sequencing was performed with immunoSEQ multiplex PCR; in TCRdb, only in-frame clones are kept and a portion is missing. The repertoire holds roughly 100,000 clones, with approximately 85% as singletons. The sequencing here drew on CD4+ T cells from blood, taken before liver transplant. Receptors were obtained from a human donor who received a liver transplant.

This sequence joins TRBV10-1 and TRBJ2-1, with D perhaps TRBD1 (5 bases). The CDR3 has 14 residues. Per germline, CDR1 WNHNN and CDR2 SYGVQD (reference sequence). V was trimmed by 3 bases and J by 9 bases, leaving 15 bases between them. DNA for the CDR3: TGCGCCAGCAGTGAATACAGGCCCCCGGGTGAGCAGTTCTTC. Protein sequence: CASSEYRPPGEQFF.

V gene TRBV19 combines with J gene TRBJ2-3; weak D call: TRBD1 (5 bases). This CDR3 contains 14 residues. Deletions cut 3 bases from V and 5 bases from J, with 12 bases between. Germline CDR1 is LNHDA and CDR2 is SQIVND (reference sequence). The CDR3 nucleotides are TGTGCCAGTAGTATGGGGCCCCAAGGAGATACGCAGTATTTT. The encoded protein is CASSMGPQGDTQYF.

J is TRBJ2-4 and V is TRBV5-8, with 8 bases identical to TRBD1. The CDR3 loop spans 14 amino acids. After removal of 1 base from V and 9 bases from J, the junction contained 6 bases not matched to a gene. The germline gives CDR1 SGHTS, CDR2 YDEGEE. The CDR3 sequence is CASSLRGQVSIQYF. The CDR3 bases are TGTGCCAGCAGCTTGAGGGGACAGGTTTCCATTCAGTACTTC.

This clone has only one observation. J is TRBJ2-5 and V is TRBV7-3; D assignment may be TRBD1 or TRBD2 (5 bases each). CDR3 size: 18 residues. The germline CDR1 and CDR2 sequences are SGHTA and FQGTGA. Trimming stripped 1 base from V and 5 bases from J, with 23 bases between. CDR3 sequence: CASSLKTPGPPGRETQYF. CDR3 bases: TGTGCCAGCAGCTTAAAAACGCCCGGGCCTCCGGGGCGGGAGACCCAGTACTTC. The full variable domain, in which reference TRBV7-3 and TRBJ2-5 provide the parts outside the CDR3, is GAGVSQTPSNKVTEKGKYVELRCDPISGHTALYWYRQSLGQGPEFLIYFQGTGAADDSGLPNDRFFAVRPEGSVSTLKIQRTERGDSAVYLCASSLKTPGPPGRETQYFGPGTRLLVL.

The chain uses TRBV15 and TRBJ1-5; 10 bases are shared with TRBD1. The CDR3 spans 16 residues. Unmatched junction bases numbered 1, after V lost 0 bases and J lost 2 bases. Germline CDR1 reads LNHNV; CDR2 reads YYDKDF (reference sequence). CDR3 nucleotide sequence: TGTGCCACCAGCAGAGACGGGACAGGGGGCAATCAGCCCCAGCATTTT. Protein product: CATSRDGTGGNQPQHF.

Only one count was recorded for this clone. V usage is TRBV28 and J usage is TRBJ2-3; D is perhaps TRBD2 (7 bases). Germline V gene data show CDR1 as MDHEN and CDR2 as SYDVKM. CDR3 length: 13 amino acids. The V end was cut by 7 bases, the J end by 4 bases, with 12 bases between. The CDR3, as DNA: TGTGCCAGCATCCAAGGGGGGGCAGATACGCAGTATTTT. It is translated as CASIQGGADTQYF. Combining the CDR3 with reference TRBV28 and TRBJ2-3 gives the whole variable domain DVKVTQSSRYLVKRTGEKVFLECVQDMDHENMFWYRQDPGLGLRLIYFSYDVKMKEKGDIPEGYSVSREKKERFSLILESASTNQTSMYLCASIQGGADTQYFGPGTRLTVL.

Note on this clone: One end of the junction fails to match germline, which may point to a read error. The CDR3 nucleotides read TGTGCCAGCTCATCACCCCTTGAGAGGAAAACAGATACGCAGTATTTT. Translation: CASSSPLERKTDTQYF. The chain combines TRBV18 with TRBJ2-3; D remains ambiguous. The germline CDR1 and CDR2 sequences are KGHSH and LQKENI. CDR3 size: 16 residues.

In its sample, this clone was seen once. The chain employs TRBV30 and TRBJ2-3, with 9 bases matching TRBD1. After removal of 1 base from V and 6 bases from J, the junction contained 8 bases not matched to a gene. CDR1 GTSNPN and CDR2 SVGIG come from the germline V gene (reference sequence). The CDR3 consists of 15 residues. The CDR3 bases are TGTGCCTGGAGTGAGGACAGGGGCCGGTGGGATACGCAGTATTTT. Protein sequence: CAWSEDRGRWDTQYF.

This chain uses TRBV2 with TRBJ2-7, with a weak D call TRBD2 (5 bases). V was trimmed by 0 bases and J by 7 bases, leaving 13 bases between them. The germline V gene has CDR1 SNHLY and CDR2 FYNNEI. This CDR3 spans 14 amino acids. CDR3 protein: CASSEALRGGEQYF. CDR3 DNA: TGTGCCAGCAGTGAAGCGCTTCGGGGTGGGGAGCAGTACTTC.

The rearrangement joins TRBV6-5 to TRBJ2-1; 9 bases are a match to TRBD1. The CDR3 runs to 15 residues. In germline, CDR1 is MNHEY, CDR2 SVGAGI. After removal of 9 bases from V and 8 bases from J, the junction contained 14 bases not matched to a gene. The CDR3 sequence: CASLGGGQGYHEQFF. Here the CDR3 DNA reads TGTGCCAGTTTAGGAGGGGGACAGGGATATCATGAGCAGTTCTTC.

The chain joins TRBV6-1 to TRBJ2-7; 7 nucleotides agree with TRBD2. The germline V gene has CDR1 MNHNS and CDR2 SASEGT. The CDR3 covers 14 residues. Trimming cost V 3 bases and J 4 bases; bases outside gene matches: 6. The CDR3, as DNA: TGTGCCAGCAGTGATGCTGGCGGGGGTTACGAGCAGTACTTC. Protein product: CASSDAGGGYEQYF.

The chain couples TRBV2 to TRBJ2-3; TRBD1 matches at 7 bases. V was clipped by 5 bases and J by 1 base; unmatched bases: 3. This CDR3 is 14 amino acids long. Germline CDR1 and CDR2: SNHLY and FYNNEI. CDR3 in DNA: TGTGCCAGCAGTCTCGACAGGGGCACAGATACGCAGTATTTT. Amino acids: CASSLDRGTDTQYF.

The chain uses TRBV28 and TRBJ2-5; possibly TRBD2 for D (6 bases). Germline loops: CDR1 MDHEN, CDR2 SYDVKM. Trimming left V 3 bases short and J 9 bases short, with 14 bases between. The CDR3 has 13 amino acids. The DNA of the CDR3 is TGTGCCAGCAGTTTTTACACCAGGGAGGCCCAGTACTTC. Amino acids: CASSFYTREAQYF.

The chain employs TRBV7-9 and TRBJ2-3; 10 bases match TRBD2. V shed 5 bases, J shed 0 bases, and the junction held 11 bases outside the gene matches. Germline CDR1 is SEHNR and CDR2 is FQNEAQ (reference sequence). The CDR3 runs to 18 residues. The chain's CDR3 is CASSPTSGVLTSTDTQYF. The CDR3 coding sequence is TGTGCCAGCAGCCCCACTAGCGGGGTGTTGACTAGCACAGATACGCAGTATTTT.

This chain links TRBV7-2 with TRBJ1-2; tentative D call: TRBD1 (5 bases). Trimming left V 2 bases short and J 8 bases short, with 12 bases between. The CDR3 contains 13 residues. CDR1 is SGHTA, CDR2 FQGNSA, per germline. Here the CDR3 reads CASSLYSGIGYTF. CDR3 nucleotides: TGTGCCAGCAGCTTATATTCAGGGATCGGCTACACCTTC. Combining the CDR3 with reference TRBV7-2 and TRBJ1-2 gives the whole variable domain GAGVSQSPSNKVTEKGKDVELRCDPISGHTALYWYRQSLGQGLEFLIYFQGNSAPDKSGLPSDRFSAERTGGSVSTLTIQRTQQEDSAVYLCASSLYSGIGYTFGSGTRLTVV.

The chain uses TRBV11-3 and TRBJ2-1; TRBD2 agrees at 12 bases. Germline V gene data show CDR1 as SGHNT and CDR2 as YENEEA. There are 17 residues in the CDR3. J gave up 6 bases and V 5 bases, and 11 bases lay outside the gene matches. CDR3 DNA: TGTGCCAGCAGCCAGAATCCTAGCGGGAGGGGGGGCAATGAGCAGTTCTTC. This sequence encodes CASSQNPSGRGGNEQFF.

This clone was recorded a few times. The chain couples TRBV7-3 to TRBJ1-3, with D hard to call. The CDR3 consists of 13 residues. Germline lookup yields CDR1 SGHTA and CDR2 FQGTGA. V was pared by 3 bases and J by 2 bases, with 5 bases between. CDR3 DNA sequence: TGTGCCAGCAGCTTTGGCCCTGGAAACACCATATATTTT. It is translated as CASSFGPGNTIYF.

This clone was seen just once. The gene calls are TRBV15 and TRBJ1-3; 8 bases are a match to TRBD1. Germline V lookup: CDR1 LNHNV, CDR2 YYDKDF (reference sequence). CDR3 size: 15 residues. V shed 3 bases and J 3 bases; nucleotides not matched to a gene: 4. The CDR3 protein is CATSSGDRIGNTIYF. The CDR3 DNA is TGTGCCACCAGCAGTGGGGACAGGATTGGAAACACCATATATTTT.

V usage is TRBV5-8 and J usage is TRBJ2-3; 8 bases line up with TRBD1. In germline, CDR1 is SGHTS, CDR2 YDEGEE. V lost 4 bases to trimming and J lost 10 bases; unmatched junction nucleotides: 11. The CDR3 loop spans 14 amino acids. CDR3 loop: CASSPGTGRLAQYF. CDR3 in DNA: TGTGCCAGCAGCCCCGGGACAGGAAGATTAGCGCAGTATTTT.

This chain links TRBV28 with TRBJ2-3; maybe TRBD2 (5 bases). CDR3 length: 14 residues. V was shortened by 2 bases and J by 6 bases, with 12 bases between the two germline ends. The germline gives CDR1 MDHEN, CDR2 SYDVKM. CDR3 loop: CASSLGGPSDTQYF. DNA for the CDR3: TGTGCCAGCAGTTTAGGAGGCCCTTCGGATACGCAGTATTTT.

The chain carries TRBV5-1 and TRBJ1-4; D possibly corresponds to TRBD1 (6 bases). The CDR3 loop spans 15 amino acids. Germline loops: CDR1 SGHRS, CDR2 YFSETQ. V was clipped by 2 bases and J by 7 bases, with 15 bases between them. This CDR3 reads CASSFSGQGTEKLFF. The CDR3 nucleotides read TGCGCCAGCAGCTTCAGTGGTCAGGGGACTGAAAAACTGTTTTTT. Full variable domain (missing parts from reference TRBV5-1 and TRBJ1-4): KAGVTQTPRYLIKTRGQQVTLSCSPISGHRSVSWYQQTPGQGLQFLFEYFSETQRNKGNFPGRFSGRQFSNSRSEMNVSTLELGDSALYLCASSFSGQGTEKLFFGSGTQLSVL.

The V call is TRBV5-1, the J call TRBJ1-1; D uncertain. Trimming stripped 5 bases from V and 1 base from J, with 9 bases between. The CDR3 has 13 amino acids. CDR1 is SGHRS and CDR2 is YFSETQ in the germline V gene. This CDR3 reads CASRRGENTEAFF. The CDR3 DNA reads TGCGCCAGCAGGCGCGGGGAGAACACTGAAGCTTTCTTT.

The J gene is TRBJ1-2, the V gene TRBV27; 9 nucleotides match TRBD1. The germline gives CDR1 MNHEY, CDR2 SMNVEV (reference sequence). V shed 5 bases, J shed 7 bases, and the junction held 8 bases outside the gene matches. This CDR3 has 14 amino acids. CDR3 amino acids: CASSLNRGLSGYTF. Here the CDR3 DNA reads TGTGCCAGCAGTCTTAACAGGGGGCTGAGTGGCTACACCTTC.

CDR3 sequence (DNA): TGTGCCAGCAGCTTGAGGGACAGGGGGACCGGGGAGCTGTTTTTT. Amino acids: CASSLRDRGTGELFF. The chain uses TRBV5-4 and TRBJ2-2, with TRBD1 identical over 11 bases. The CDR3 loop spans 15 amino acids. J was trimmed by 5 bases and V by 1 base; bases with no gene match: 1. Germline CDR1 is SGHNT and CDR2 is YYREEE (reference sequence).

The sample holds one count of this clone. The rearrangement uses TRBV6-1 and TRBJ1-2, with D unresolved. V was clipped by 0 bases and J by 7 bases, with 9 bases between them. Germline lookup yields CDR1 MNHNS and CDR2 SASEGT. CDR3 size: 13 residues. CDR3 sequence reads: CASSEAGVLGYTF. CDR3 DNA sequence: TGTGCCAGCAGTGAAGCAGGAGTACTTGGCTACACCTTC.

This chain connects TRBV21-1 to TRBJ2-7; the DNA was not used to check the table's D call, TRBD2. TRBV21-1 is flagged as a pseudogene. This CDR3 is built from 16 residues. The CDR3 coding sequence is TGTGCCAGCAGCAAAGCGCCGCGGGAGGTCTCCTACGAGCAGTACTTC. Translating it yields CASSKAPREVSYEQYF.

This clone was counted a few times. The chain is built from TRBV11-2 and TRBJ2-1; maybe TRBD2 (5 bases). V lost 3 bases and J lost 0, with 12 bases in between. This CDR3 is 16 amino acids long. Per germline, CDR1 SGHAT and CDR2 FQNNGV. The CDR3 nucleotides read TGTGCCAGCAGCTTTTCGCAGCGGAGCTCCTACAATGAGCAGTTCTTC. It is translated as CASSFSQRSSYNEQFF.

This clone was observed a single time. This chain joins TRBV19 and TRBJ2-2, with no clear D. V lost 1 base, J lost 6 bases, and 9 bases lay in between. Germline assignment: CDR1 LNHDA and CDR2 SQIVND (reference sequence). The CDR3 runs to 14 residues. The CDR3 nucleotides are TGTGCCAGTAGTATAGGACAACTCGCCGGGGAGCTGTTTTTT. This gives the protein CASSIGQLAGELFF.

The rearrangement uses TRBV6-1 and TRBJ2-7; 7 bases are shared with TRBD1. V shed 7 bases and J 1 base; nucleotides not matched to a gene: 4. There are 13 residues in the CDR3. Germline CDR1 and CDR2: MNHNS and SASEGT. The CDR3 loop is CASTRTGSYEQYF. In nucleotides, the CDR3 is TGTGCCAGCACGAGGACAGGTTCCTACGAGCAGTACTTC.

The rearrangement uses TRBV18 and TRBJ1-6; D might be TRBD1 (5 bases). Trimming left V 3 bases short and J 7 bases short, with 13 bases between. Looked up from germline, CDR1 is KGHSH and CDR2 is LQKENI. The CDR3 extends over 15 amino acids. CDR3 in DNA: TGTGCCAGCTCACCGGACAAAAAGGGCAATTCACCCCTCCACTTT. Translating gives CASSPDKKGNSPLHF.

There are a few counts of this clone. This sequence joins TRBV10-3 and TRBJ1-2; maybe TRBD1 (6 bases). V was pared by 4 bases and J by 6 bases, with 21 bases between. The CDR3 totals 16 residues. In germline, CDR1 is ENHRY, CDR2 SYGVKD. CDR3: CAISGTVEPMKHGYTF. Written as DNA, the CDR3 is TGTGCCATCAGTGGGACAGTGGAACCAATGAAACATGGCTACACCTTC.